This TCR beta chain emerged from a study of CD8 T cells in ankylosing spondylitis. Study-wide results and limits: Clones tied to disease were said to be significantly enriched in matched ankylosing spondylitis synovial fluid. Disease-linked clones had a CD8+ phenotype and relatively low frequency in peripheral blood. A motif in TCR beta, a set of roughly 8 highly homologous variants, appeared characteristic of ankylosing spondylitis blood. There were earlier reports of some motif variants in reactive arthritis synovial fluid and blood.

This clonotype has a count of ten or more. The antigen is not known. In making TCR beta libraries, quantitative 5'-RACE with molecular barcodes was used. TCRdb itself ran the 5' RACE reads through MiXCR, one entry per CDR3 protein. This sample yields over 700,000 distinct CDR3 sequences, of which around 19% are seen a single time; roughly a fifth belongs to the top ten. V lost 4 bases to trimming and J lost 1 base; unmatched junction nucleotides: 10. The germline gives CDR1 SGHRS, CDR2 YFSETQ. The CDR3 has 16 amino acids. The specimen was blood, either unsorted or a sorted T cell fraction (not recorded which). This TCR was sampled from a male donor with ankylosing spondylitis. This sequence joins TRBV5-1 and TRBJ1-1, with 7 bases fitting TRBD1. CDR3 in DNA: TGCGCCAGCAGCCACAAAAAGGGACAGTCGAACACTGAAGCTTTCTTT. Protein product: CASSHKKGQSNTEAFF.